The rows below give T cell receptor beta chains drawn from one sample of a study of blood T cell repertoires in COVID-19. The method was immunoSEQ multiplex PCR; TCRdb's version includes in-frame clones alone and lacks a portion of them. The profile shows about 150,000 clones, approximately 80% of them singletons. Sequencing was done on a sample of peripheral blood. Receptors originate from a woman older than 75 with acute or convalescent COVID-19. The CDR3 runs from the conserved cysteine through the conserved F or W. Fields, in order: V gene, clone size, D gene, J gene, CDR3 DNA, CDR3 protein. D genes are given only for firm matches. Clone size is given for some rows only: seen once, a few or many times, or a class if the clone is expanded.

v_call: TRBV2
clone_size: few
d_call: -
j_call: TRBJ1-2
cdr3_nt: TGTGCCAGCACCCCGGGACTCAGCCGACTCTATGGCTACACCTTC
cdr3_aa: CASTPGLSRLYGYTF

v_call: TRBV12-3/TRBV12-4
clone_size: -
d_call: -
j_call: TRBJ2-7
cdr3_nt: TGTGCCAGCAGTCCTTTGACAGAACGCGAGCAGTACTTC
cdr3_aa: CASSPLTEREQYF

v_call: TRBV7-6
clone_size: -
d_call: -
j_call: TRBJ1-5
cdr3_nt: TGTGCCAGCAGCTTACGCGTGGCAGGTCGCAATCAGCCCCAGCATTTT
cdr3_aa: CASSLRVAGRNQPQHF

v_call: TRBV27
clone_size: -
d_call: -
j_call: TRBJ1-2
cdr3_nt: TGTGCCAGCAGTTACTCGGGAAATCGCTATGGCTACACCTTC
cdr3_aa: CASSYSGNRYGYTF

v_call: TRBV6-2/TRBV6-3
clone_size: few
d_call: -
j_call: TRBJ1-3
cdr3_nt: TGTGCCAGCAGCCCCTCGGGATTAGGAAACACCATATATTTT
cdr3_aa: CASSPSGLGNTIYF

v_call: TRBV4-3
clone_size: -
d_call: -
j_call: TRBJ1-2
cdr3_nt: TGCGCCAGCAGCCAAGATACGGGTCCTCCGAGGAGCTACACCTTC
cdr3_aa: CASSQDTGPPRSYTF

v_call: TRBV19
clone_size: -
d_call: -
j_call: TRBJ1-2
cdr3_nt: TGTGCCAGTAGTCCTTTCCCCAACTATGGCTACACCTTC
cdr3_aa: CASSPFPNYGYTF

v_call: TRBV27
clone_size: once
d_call: TRBD2
j_call: TRBJ2-1
cdr3_nt: TGTGCCAGCAGTCGGATCCTCCGGACTAGCGGGGGGAATCACAATGAGCAGTTCTTC
cdr3_aa: CASSRILRTSGGNHNEQFF

v_call: TRBV14
clone_size: few
d_call: TRBD2
j_call: TRBJ2-1
cdr3_nt: TGTGCCAGCAGCCAACGGACTAGCGGGAGTTCCAATGAGCAGTTCTTC
cdr3_aa: CASSQRTSGSSNEQFF

v_call: TRBV20-1
clone_size: -
d_call: TRBD1
j_call: TRBJ1-4
cdr3_nt: TGCAGTGCGGGACAGGCGGAAAAACTGTTTTTT
cdr3_aa: CSAGQAEKLFF

v_call: TRBV3-1/TRBV3-2
clone_size: -
d_call: -
j_call: TRBJ2-3
cdr3_nt: TGTGCCAGCAGCCAAGCGACTTCCCCTGATTATACGCAGTATTTT
cdr3_aa: CASSQATSPDYTQYF

v_call: TRBV6-1
clone_size: -
d_call: -
j_call: TRBJ2-6
cdr3_nt: TGTGCCAGCAGTGTGGCGGGGCGTGGGAACTCTGGGGCCAACGTCCTGACTTTC
cdr3_aa: CASSVAGRGNSGANVLTF

v_call: TRBV5-1
clone_size: many
d_call: -
j_call: TRBJ1-2
cdr3_nt: TGCGCCAGCAGCTTGGGGAGTGGGGGCTACACCTTC
cdr3_aa: CASSLGSGGYTF

v_call: TRBV7-9
clone_size: -
d_call: TRBD2
j_call: TRBJ2-7
cdr3_nt: TGTGCCAGCAGCTCGAGGACTAGCGGGACCTCCTACGAGCAGTACTTC
cdr3_aa: CASSSRTSGTSYEQYF

v_call: TRBV1
clone_size: -
d_call: -
j_call: TRBJ1-6
cdr3_nt: TGCACCAGCAGGAAGGACAGGTCTCCTGTTAATAATTCACCCCTCCACTTT
cdr3_aa: CTSRKDRSPVNNSPLHF

v_call: TRBV29-1
clone_size: -
d_call: -
j_call: TRBJ2-5
cdr3_nt: TGCAGCGTTGGCCTCCACTCCACCGGGGAGACCCAGTACTTC
cdr3_aa: CSVGLHSTGETQYF

v_call: TRBV30
clone_size: -
d_call: -
j_call: TRBJ1-4
cdr3_nt: TGTGCCTGGAGTACCGGTGAACGGACTAATGAAAAACTGTTTTTT
cdr3_aa: CAWSTGERTNEKLFF

v_call: TRBV10-3
clone_size: -
d_call: TRBD1
j_call: TRBJ2-7
cdr3_nt: TGTGCCTCCCAACACCGGGACAGGGTGCCCTACGAGCAGTACTTC
cdr3_aa: CASQHRDRVPYEQYF

v_call: TRBV3-1/TRBV3-2
clone_size: -
d_call: -
j_call: TRBJ2-3
cdr3_nt: TGTGCCAGCAGCCAAGTTTTGATTTTAGCCACCGATACGCAGTATTTT
cdr3_aa: CASSQVLILATDTQYF

v_call: TRBV20-1
clone_size: -
d_call: TRBD1
j_call: TRBJ1-5
cdr3_nt: TGCAGTGCTAGTTTGGGCAGGGGGCTAGGCCAGCCCCAGCATTTT
cdr3_aa: CSASLGRGLGQPQHF

v_call: TRBV24-1
clone_size: few
d_call: TRBD1
j_call: TRBJ2-7
cdr3_nt: TGTGCCACCAGTGAGGGGACAGGGGAAAGCTACGAGCAGTACTTC
cdr3_aa: CATSEGTGESYEQYF

v_call: TRBV25-1
clone_size: few
d_call: -
j_call: TRBJ1-3
cdr3_nt: TGTGCCAGCAGTTCACAGGATACCCACACCATATATTTT
cdr3_aa: CASSSQDTHTIYF